This T cell receptor (beta chain) was captured in a study of Ad26.COV2.S vaccination and SARS-CoV-2 variants. Study summary: The trial was COV1001 and the donor's arm was Ad26.COV2.S. Study-level results: After vaccination, substantial breadth of spike-specific CD8+ and CD4+ responses was reported.

Treatment defined: over 15 received Ad26.COV2.S at low or high dose, single or two shots; a few received placebo; per-sample allocation not given. Each sample was drawn 63 days after the first injection (of vaccine or placebo). Donation came from an adult in Boston who was aged 18-55 years. In the case of this clone: The antigen remains unidentified.

This CDR3 spans 19 amino acids. The germline CDR1 and CDR2 sequences are MNHEY and SVGEGT. Trimming shortened V by 6 bases and J by 0 bases, and 26 bases separated the two germline ends. Libraries were prepared by immunoSEQ multiplex PCR; TCRdb keeps only in-frame clonotypes and omits some of them. Of approximately 410,000 clones in the sample, about 90% were seen once. The V gene is TRBV6-2 or TRBV6-3, the J gene TRBJ1-1, with D unresolved. The receptor was isolated from a person aged 18-60 years who received the Ad26.COV2.S COVID-19 vaccine or a placebo. Here the sequenced sample was peripheral blood, taken in a trial of Ad26.COV2.S vaccine versus placebo. In DNA form, the CDR3 reads TGTGCCAGCAGCCCCGGCCTCGGAACCCGAGCCAACATGAACACTGAAGCTTTCTTT. Protein: CASSPGLGTRANMNTEAFF.